This T cell receptor beta chain derives from a study of OX40 agonist ivuxolimab in advanced cancers. Study as a whole: Partial responses were observed in three patients, of whom one had hepatocellular carcinoma and two had cutaneous melanoma.

Assay used: immunoSEQ multiplex PCR; TCRdb lists only in-frame clones, some missing. Among approximately 54,000 clones, 80% to 95% were seen once, and the ten largest hold 8% to 10%. Points on this clone: Antigen specificity is unknown.

Germline V CDR1 and CDR2: MDHEN, SYDVKM. CDR3 length equals 16 residues. J lost 5 bases, V lost 5 bases, and 10 bases had no gene match. Study results and caveats: Expanded clones were, on average, more numerous in CD8+ T cells than in CD4+.

Sequenced here: CD4+ or CD8+ T cells sorted from blood, sampled in a trial of the OX40 agonist ivuxolimab. The chain recombines TRBV28 with TRBJ2-1; 9 nucleotides line up with TRBD2. This TCR derives from an adult with an advanced solid tumor such as melanoma, head and neck, liver or kidney cancer. CDR3 amino acids: CASSPTLAGLNNEQFF. The CDR3 region has the DNA TGTGCCAGCAGTCCAACTCTAGCGGGATTGAACAATGAGCAGTTCTTC.